This is a list of T cell receptor beta chains from one sample in a study of CD8 T cells in Susac syndrome. TCRdb used MiXCR to reprocess the immunoSEQ multiplex PCR reads, holding one entry per CDR3 protein. The sample records 230,000 or so distinct CDR3 sequences, 95% being singletons. Specimen: CD4+ T cells from PBMCs. The receptor set was obtained from a human donor with multiple sclerosis. Each CDR3 is given with its conserved first and last residue. D genes are given only for firm matches. Clone sizes are given selectively: once, few, many, or a class where the clone is expanded.

v_gene,d_gene,abundance,j_gene,CDR3nt,CDR3aa
TRBV27,TRBD1,.,TRBJ2-3,TGTGCCAGCAGATTAGGGGGCGCAAGCACAGATACGCAGTATTTT,CASRLGGASTDTQYF
TRBV27,TRBD1,once,TRBJ1-5,TGTGCCAGCAGTCCCACAGCACAGGGGAATCAGCCCCAGCATTTT,CASSPTAQGNQPQHF
TRBV23-1,TRBD1,.,TRBJ2-5,TGCGCCAGCAGTCATGTCGGGGGGACAGGGAAAGAGACCCAGTACTTC,CASSHVGGTGKETQYF
TRBV29-1,TRBD1,once,TRBJ2-1,TGCAGCTGCCAGGACAGGGGGCCTTACAATGAGCAGTTCTTC,CSCQDRGPYNEQFF
TRBV3-1,.,.,TRBJ2-7,TGTGCCAGCAGCCAAGAAACAGGGACCTACGAGCAGTACTTC,CASSQETGTYEQYF
TRBV30,TRBD2,.,TRBJ2-7,TGTGCCTGGAGTGAAGGGGTGACTAGCATCGACGAGCAGTACTTC,CAWSEGVTSIDEQYF
TRBV20-1,.,.,TRBJ2-5,TGCAGTGCGCTCAAACGACAGGGCCGGGGGGAGACCCAGTACTTC,CSALKRQGRGETQYF
TRBV6-1,TRBD1,.,TRBJ2-7,TGTGCCAGCAGCACCCCATCTGCTCATGGGACAGGGTCTTACGAGCAGTACTTC,CASSTPSAHGTGSYEQYF
TRBV21-1,.,.,TRBJ2-7,TGTGCCAGCAGCAAATGGCTAGCGGGGCCCTACGAGCAGTACTTC,CASSKWLAGPYEQYF
TRBV14,TRBD1,.,TRBJ1-2,TGTGCCAGCAGCCAAGCCCTGGACAGGGAATATGGCTACACCTTC,CASSQALDREYGYTF
TRBV27,TRBD2,.,TRBJ2-7,TGTGCCAGCAGATCCCCCCGAGCGGGGGGGCCGCGGTACGAGCAGTACTTC,CASRSPRAGGPRYEQYF
TRBV23-1,TRBD1,.,TRBJ1-6,TGCGCCAGCAGTCAATTCCGGACAGGGGATAATTCACCCCTCCACTTT,CASSQFRTGDNSPLHF
TRBV7-9,.,few,TRBJ2-1,TGTGCCAGCAGCCTCCGGCCCGACAATGAGCAGTTCTTC,CASSLRPDNEQFF
TRBV2,TRBD1,.,TRBJ2-4,TGTGCCAGCAGTTTACAGGGACAGGAGAGGTACATTCAGTACTTC,CASSLQGQERYIQYF
TRBV20-1,.,.,TRBJ1-1,TGCAGTGCTAGAGATGCTGGGGGCAACACTGAAGCTTTCTTT,CSARDAGGNTEAFF
TRBV29-1,.,.,TRBJ2-7,TGCAGCTCGACGTGGGGCTACGAGCAGTACTTC,CSSTWGYEQYF